The clone carrying this TCR beta chain was picked up a small number of times. The authors' processing: Amplification of reference gene primers provided the estimated nucleated cell counts. Some clones are missing from TCRdb's copy, which holds only in-frame ones; the method was immunoSEQ multiplex PCR. Clonal size and the V and J genes are those of that table, whereas D and trimming came from the DNA. The table lists more than 100,000 clones, roughly 83% of them singletons. The sample originates from a study of blood T cell repertoires in COVID-19. At the level of the study: COVID-19 samples collected from the United States, Italy and Spain covered acute and convalescent phases.

CDR3 length: 15 amino acids. In germline, CDR1 is MNHEY, CDR2 SMNVEV (reference sequence). Trimming cost V 5 bases and J 2 bases, with 16 bases left between them. This clonotype originated in a woman older than 75 with acute or convalescent COVID-19. The J gene is TRBJ2-7, the V gene TRBV27; D ambiguous. The sequenced sample was peripheral blood. The CDR3, as DNA: TGTGCCAGCAGTAGCGCCGGGTCCCCCCCCTACGAGCAGTACTTC. Translated, it gives CASSSAGSPPYEQYF.